Following are 16 T cell receptor beta chains from one sample sequenced in a study of early T cells in non-severe SARS-CoV-2 infection (dated by TCRdb to 2020 to 2022). Library preparation used 5' RACE. The data were produced on a NextSeq 500. The raw public data were reprocessed by TCRdb itself: fastp quality trimming at Q25, MiXCR clonotype calling, in-frame beta chains only. Rows with a matching CDR3 protein are joined into one entry that keeps the most common DNA and genes. Within this sample are about 57,000 distinct CDR3 sequences, with roughly 10% of them counted one time only. Around 8.6% of the sample is in the top ten clones. The specimen was whole blood. The receptor set was obtained from an adult who was a healthcare worker with PCR-confirmed SARS-CoV-2 infection or an uninfected control (not recorded which).

This clonotype was observed many times. The chain joins TRBV10-3 to TRBJ2-7; TRBD1 aligns across 10 bases. CDR1 ENHRY and CDR2 SYGVKD come from the germline V gene. V lost 7 bases and J lost 5; bases outside the gene matches: 5. The CDR3 is 13 amino acids. CDR3 region: CAITRQGADEQYF. The CDR3, as DNA: TGTGCCATCACTCGACAGGGGGCCGACGAGCAGTACTTC.

There are many counts of this clonotype. The genes are TRBV5-1 and TRBJ2-7; no definite D call. Trimming shortened V by 0 bases and J by 7 bases, and 17 bases separated the two germline ends. The CDR3 contains 15 residues. Germline V gene sequence: CDR1 SGHRS, CDR2 YFSETQ. CDR3 DNA sequence: TGCGCCAGCAGCTTGGCCGGGCAGACCTACGGGGAGCAGTACTTC. This gives the protein CASSLAGQTYGEQYF.

The CDR3 nucleotides read TGTGTAAGTCGCTTAGCTGGCGGCCTAGGATGGCGGGAGCATGACAATGAGCAGTTCTTC. Protein: CVSRLAGGLGWREHDNEQFF. This chain connects TRBV12-2 to TRBJ2-1; the D call of TRBD2 is as the table states it, not checked on the DNA. TRBV12-2 is a pseudogene locus. The CDR3 totals 20 residues.

This clonotype was counted ten times or more. This chain joins TRBV20-1 and TRBJ1-2, with D tentatively TRBD1 (5 bases). Trimming removed 2 bases from V and 7 bases from J, with 14 bases in between. Germline CDR1 is DFQATT and CDR2 is SNEGSKA (reference sequence). The CDR3 runs to 13 residues. The CDR3 DNA reads as TGCAGTGCTAGAAAAGGGACCACAGGTGGCTACACCTTC. As protein: CSARKGTTGGYTF.

This clonotype has just a few counts. The V gene is TRBV20-1, the J gene TRBJ2-3; maybe TRBD2 (6 bases). Germline V gene sequence: CDR1 DFQATT, CDR2 SNEGSKA (reference sequence). The CDR3 extends over 13 amino acids. The ends were cut back, 5 bases at V and 9 bases at J, with 18 bases in the middle. The CDR3 loop reads CSAPRLEQSTQYF. The CDR3 DNA reads as TGCAGTGCTCCGCGACTAGAGCAAAGCACGCAGTATTTT.

This clonotype was picked up many times. The gene calls are TRBV27 and TRBJ2-1, with D possibly matching TRBD2 (6 bases). This CDR3 contains 14 residues. Germline-derived CDR1 and CDR2 are MNHEY and SMNVEV (reference sequence). V lost 8 bases to trimming and J lost 2 bases, with 13 bases between them. The CDR3 here is CASAIADTYNEQFF. CDR3 coding DNA: TGTGCCAGCGCGATAGCGGACACCTACAATGAGCAGTTCTTC.

This clonotype occurred a few times. This rearrangement joins TRBV27 to TRBJ1-4; 8 positions match TRBD1. The CDR3 totals 18 residues. J was trimmed by 2 bases and V by 2 bases; bases with no gene match: 10. Germline CDR1 reads MNHEY; CDR2 reads SMNVEV (reference sequence). The DNA for the CDR3 is TGTGCCAGCAGTTTAAGGTCGACAGGGGCGGGGACTAATGAAAAACTGTTTTTT. Translating it yields CASSLRSTGAGTNEKLFF.

This clonotype appeared many times. This chain links TRBV7-9 with TRBJ2-3; the D is unclear. Germline V lookup: CDR1 SEHNR, CDR2 FQNEAQ (reference sequence). V shed 5 bases and J shed 0 bases, with 12 bases lying between them. The CDR3 is 15 residues long. The CDR3 reads CASSKPEPSTDTQYF. CDR3 sequence (DNA): TGTGCCAGCAGCAAGCCAGAACCTAGCACAGATACGCAGTATTTT. Using reference TRBV7-9 and TRBJ2-3 for the parts outside the CDR3, the full variable domain is DTGVSQNPRHKITKRGQNVTFRCDPISEHNRLYWYRQTLGQGPEFLTYFQNEAQLEKSRLLSDRFSAERPKGSFSTLEIQRTEQGDSAMYLCASSKPEPSTDTQYFGPGTRLTVL.

This clonotype was found many times. CDR3 residues: CASSLLPDTQYF. CDR3 nucleotide sequence: TGCGCCAGCAGCCTACTCCCAGATACGCAGTATTTT. The chain is built from TRBV5-1 and TRBJ2-3; D ambiguous. Trimming shortened V by 4 bases and J by 4 bases, and 7 bases separated the two germline ends. The germline CDR1 and CDR2 sequences are SGHRS and YFSETQ. The CDR3 is 12 residues long.

This clonotype showed up many times. V usage is TRBV6-2 or TRBV6-3 and J usage is TRBJ2-5; D might be TRBD2 (5 bases). Germline CDR1 and CDR2: MNHEY and SVGEGT. V dropped 5 bases and J dropped 9 bases, with 16 bases sitting between them. This CDR3 spans 13 amino acids. The CDR3 coding sequence is TGTGCCAGCAGTCTAGACGGTACCGGGGCCCAGTACTTC. It yields the protein CASSLDGTGAQYF.

This chain joins TRBV19 and TRBJ2-2, with unresolved D. The germline V gene has CDR1 LNHDA and CDR2 SQIVND (reference sequence). CDR3 size: 14 residues. Trimming removed 9 bases from V and 4 bases from J, with 15 bases in between. In DNA, the CDR3 is TGTGCCAGCACCGACGGCGGCGGCACCGGGGAGCTGTTTTTT. Its protein is CASTDGGGTGELFF.

This chain uses TRBV7-2 with TRBJ2-1; D is tentatively TRBD1 or TRBD2 (5 bases each). V dropped 6 bases and J dropped 4 bases, with 10 bases sitting between them. CDR1 is SGHTA and CDR2 is FQGNSA in the germline V gene. This CDR3 spans 13 amino acids. The CDR3 reads CASRGTIYNEQFF. CDR3 DNA: TGTGCCAGCAGGGGGACCATATACAATGAGCAGTTCTTC.

This clonotype is a singleton in its sample. A much larger clone differs from this one at a single base, so this may be a read error. Likely a read error: the CDR3 ends without its conserved phenylalanine or tryptophan. V usage is TRBV6-2 or TRBV6-3 and J usage is TRBJ2-5; 8 bases agree with TRBD2. The CDR3 length is 14 residues. Trimming cost V 4 bases and J 2 bases; bases outside gene matches: 3. Per germline, CDR1 MNHEY and CDR2 SVGEGT. The CDR3 DNA follows: TGTGCCAGCAGTTCGGGAGGGGAGCAAGAGACCCAGTACTAC. Protein sequence: CASSSGGEQETQYY.

This clonotype was recorded many times. This chain connects TRBV18 to TRBJ1-6; possibly TRBD1 for D (5 bases). Trimming stripped 0 bases from V and 8 bases from J, with 5 bases between. Germline CDR1 and CDR2: KGHSH and LQKENI. This CDR3 contains 13 residues. In DNA form, the CDR3 reads TGTGCCAGCTCACCACCGGGGGATTCACCCCTCCACTTT. Translation: CASSPPGDSPLHF.

This clonotype was counted ten times or more. The chain links TRBV18 to TRBJ2-1; 9 positions agree with TRBD2. J lost 0 bases, V lost 3 bases, and 3 bases had no gene match. The CDR3 covers 16 residues. Germline lookup yields CDR1 KGHSH and CDR2 LQKENI. DNA of the CDR3: TGTGCCAGCTCACCCGATAGCGGGAGCTCCTACAATGAGCAGTTCTTC. Translation gives CASSPDSGSSYNEQFF.

This clonotype occurred many times. CDR3 amino acids: CASSLAGNGYTF. CDR3 coding DNA: TGCGCCAGCAGCTTGGCCGGCAATGGCTACACCTTC. The chain uses TRBV5-1 and TRBJ1-2, with D hard to call. CDR3 length: 12 residues. From germline, CDR1 is SGHRS and CDR2 YFSETQ. V lost 0 bases, J lost 6 bases, and 6 bases lay in between.